Listed here are 15 T cell receptor beta chains from one sample, sequenced in a study of T cell changes during pregnancy in multiple sclerosis. Assay used: immunoSEQ multiplex PCR; TCRdb lists only in-frame clones, some missing. The sample holds more than 35,000 clones; more than 85% are singletons and the top ten take about 0.42%. Sample: CD4+ T cells from peripheral blood mononuclear cells, taken in the third trimester of pregnancy. These receptors were taken from a female donor in good health, enrolled as a control in a pregnancy study.

The chain joins TRBV7-9 to TRBJ1-4; D might be TRBD1 (5 bases). The CDR3 extends over 15 amino acids. V was pared by 5 bases and J by 6 bases, with 16 bases between. From germline, CDR1 is SEHNR and CDR2 FQNEAQ (reference sequence). The CDR3 sequence is CASSQGRKWDEKLFF. The CDR3 region has the DNA TGTGCCAGCAGCCAGGGCCGCAAGTGGGATGAAAAACTGTTTTTT.

The genes are TRBV5-5 and TRBJ1-5; D remains unclear. V was shortened by 2 bases and J by 6 bases, with 15 bases between the two germline ends. CDR1 is SGHKS and CDR2 is YYEKEE in the germline V gene (reference sequence). The CDR3 sequence is 15 residues long. The CDR3 loop is CASSFVGEGSQPQHF. The CDR3 coding sequence is TGTGCCAGCAGCTTTGTTGGGGAGGGAAGTCAGCCCCAGCATTTT.

The chain links TRBV6-1 to TRBJ2-5; unclear D gene. The CDR3 has 13 residues. V was cut by 5 bases and J by 3 bases, with 10 bases left in between. Germline assignment: CDR1 MNHNS and CDR2 SASEGT. For the CDR3, the DNA is TGTGCCAGCAGTCGTAGCCGGGAAGAGACCCAGTACTTC. The encoded protein is CASSRSREETQYF.

The chain joins TRBV25-1 to TRBJ1-6; D ambiguous. The ends were cut back, 5 bases at V and 0 bases at J, with 5 bases in the middle. Germline CDR1 is MGHDK and CDR2 is SYGVNS. The CDR3 runs to 14 residues. Here the CDR3 reads CASSLSSYNSPLHF. In nucleotides, the CDR3 is TGTGCCAGCAGTCTGAGCTCCTATAATTCACCCCTCCACTTT.

The J gene is TRBJ2-2, the V gene TRBV6-1; D is unclear. CDR1 and CDR2 (germline): MNHNS, SASEGT. CDR3 size: 14 residues. Deletions cut 7 bases from V and 0 bases from J, with 9 bases between. CDR3 amino acids: CASTPTTNTGELFF. DNA of the CDR3: TGTGCCAGCACACCGACAACGAACACCGGGGAGCTGTTTTTT.

This rearrangement joins TRBV29-1 to TRBJ1-2; D perhaps matches TRBD1 (6 bases). V was cut by 6 bases and J by 6 bases, with 20 bases left in between. Germline CDR1 is SQVTM and CDR2 is ANQGSEA. This CDR3 region has 14 residues. CDR3 in amino acids: CSVTGMVVSNGYTF. The CDR3 DNA reads as TGCAGCGTCACAGGGATGGTAGTTAGTAATGGCTACACCTTC.

The rearrangement joins TRBV5-1 to TRBJ2-3; 8 nucleotides align to TRBD1. This CDR3 has 14 amino acids. Germline V gene lookup returns CDR1 SGHRS and CDR2 YFSETQ. The junction had 3 bases not matched to a gene; V was cut back by 4 bases and J by 2 bases. CDR3 protein: CASSGTGSTDTQYF. The CDR3, as DNA: TGCGCCAGCAGCGGGACAGGATCCACAGATACGCAGTATTTT.

The gene calls are TRBV5-6 and TRBJ1-5; a weak D match, TRBD1 (5 bases). The V gene's germline CDR1 is SGHDT and CDR2 YYEEEE. V shed 7 bases and J shed 7 bases, with 18 bases lying between them. The CDR3 is made up of 14 amino acids. Here the CDR3 reads CASGARGVHQPQHF. The CDR3 region has the DNA TGTGCCAGCGGAGCCCGGGGGGTTCACCAGCCCCAGCATTTT.

The rearrangement joins TRBV5-1 to TRBJ2-5; TRBD1 matches 9 bases. The germline gives CDR1 SGHRS, CDR2 YFSETQ. The CDR3 totals 14 residues. Germline trimming cut 4 bases from V and 2 bases from J; bases unmatched to any gene: 3. CDR3: CASSHGQGQETQYF. CDR3 in DNA: TGCGCCAGCAGCCACGGACAGGGGCAAGAGACCCAGTACTTC.

The rearrangement joins TRBV18 to TRBJ2-1, with 13 bases identical to TRBD2. This CDR3 contains 16 residues. J gave up 9 bases and V 0 bases, and 5 bases lay outside the gene matches. CDR1 and CDR2 (germline): KGHSH, LQKENI. This CDR3 is CASSPPVLAGGLEQFF. The CDR3 DNA is TGTGCCAGCTCACCACCTGTACTAGCGGGGGGGCTTGAGCAGTTCTTC.

The chain combines TRBV11-1 with TRBJ1-3; no firm D call. The germline gives CDR1 SGHAT, CDR2 FQDESV (reference sequence). Trimming removed 1 base from V and 3 bases from J, with 7 bases in between. CDR3 length: 14 residues. CDR3 nucleotide sequence: TGTGCCAGCAGCTTAGGACTCCTTGGAAACACCATATATTTT. It codes for CASSLGLLGNTIYF.

The sample holds a few counts of this clone. This chain links TRBV7-8 with TRBJ1-1; the D gene is possibly TRBD1 (5 bases). Trimming took off 5 bases at V and 9 bases at J, with 13 bases between the two ends. Germline CDR1 SGHVS, CDR2 FQNEAQ. CDR3 length equals 12 residues. The CDR3 nucleotides read TGTGCCAGCAGCCCGCGGAGGGGCAAAGCTTTCTTT. Its protein product is CASSPRRGKAFF. Variable domain in full (rest from reference TRBV7-8 and TRBJ1-1): GAGVSQSPRYKVAKRGQDVALRCDPISGHVSLFWYQQALGQGPEFLTYFQNEAQLDKSGLPSDRFFAERPEGSVSTLKIQRTQQEDSAVYLCASSPRRGKAFFGQGTRLTVV.

The V call is TRBV7-9, the J call TRBJ1-5; D perhaps matches TRBD1 (6 bases). Trimming stripped 3 bases from V and 4 bases from J, with 13 bases between. The germline V gene has CDR1 SEHNR and CDR2 FQNEAQ (reference sequence). The CDR3 sequence is 15 residues long. In DNA form, the CDR3 reads TGTGCCAGCAGCTTGGGGGACACCCTAAATCAGCCCCAGCATTTT. Its protein is CASSLGDTLNQPQHF. Full variable domain (outside the CDR3, taken from reference TRBV7-9 and TRBJ1-5): DTGVSQNPRHKITKRGQNVTFRCDPISEHNRLYWYRQTLGQGPEFLTYFQNEAQLEKSRLLSDRFSAERPKGSFSTLEIQRTEQGDSAMYLCASSLGDTLNQPQHFGDGTRLSIL.

This chain connects TRBV7-2 to TRBJ2-2; 7 bases map to TRBD2. The CDR3 consists of 14 residues. Trimming cost V 5 bases and J 6 bases; bases outside gene matches: 6. Germline V gene lookup returns CDR1 SGHTA and CDR2 FQGNSA. CDR3 DNA sequence: TGTGCCAGCAGCCCGGGGAGGGTTGCCGGGGAGCTGTTTTTT. Encoded protein: CASSPGRVAGELFF.

Only one count was recorded for this clone. The chain links TRBV7-2 to TRBJ2-1; TRBD2 matches 12 bases. This CDR3 is built from 16 residues. After removal of 4 bases from V and 10 bases from J, the junction contained 11 bases not matched to a gene. Germline values: CDR1 SGHTA, CDR2 FQGNSA. CDR3 sequence reads: CASSSPASGGAGEQFF. For the CDR3, the DNA is TGTGCCAGCAGCTCCCCAGCTAGCGGGGGGGCGGGAGAGCAGTTCTTC.